Below, 14 T cell receptor beta chains from the same sample are listed, as sequenced in a study of shared clonotypes between healthy human individuals. Sequenced by immunoSEQ multiplex PCR; TCRdb stores in-frame clones only, minus some. The table has about 490,000 clones, almost 80% seen once; the top ten hold about 12%. The source material was PBMCs. The receptors here all came from a woman aged 40 to 49 in good health. Some clones in this sample may be carry-over from other donors' samples.

A remark on this clone: This sample also contains other DNA sequences that code for the same CDR3. The chain employs TRBV18 and TRBJ2-7, with a tentative D call TRBD1 (5 bases). CDR3 length: 13 residues. From germline, CDR1 is KGHSH and CDR2 LQKENI. V lost 2 bases to trimming and J lost 4 bases, with 9 bases between them. The CDR3 nucleotides are TGTGCCAGCTCACCAGGACAAAATTACGAGCAGTACTTC. Translated, it gives CASSPGQNYEQYF.

The chain has TRBV7-3 and TRBJ2-3; D is uncertain. Germline CDR1 SGHTA, CDR2 FQGTGA. Trimming left V 2 bases short and J 0 bases short, with 9 bases between. CDR3 length equals 15 residues. CDR3 amino acids: CASSLGLTSTDTQYF. DNA of the CDR3: TGTGCCAGCAGCTTAGGCTTAACTAGCACAGATACGCAGTATTTT.

The gene calls are TRBV12-5 and TRBJ2-2; a weak D match, TRBD2 (5 bases). V lost 0 bases to trimming and J lost 4 bases, with 6 bases between them. The CDR3 has 14 residues. Germline V lookup: CDR1 LGHNT, CDR2 FRNRAP. CDR3: CASGLVGLTGELFF. CDR3 nucleotides: TGTGCTAGTGGTTTGGTAGGACTCACCGGGGAGCTGTTTTTT.

This sequence joins TRBV27 and TRBJ2-5, with D unresolved. The V gene's germline CDR1 is MNHEY and CDR2 SMNVEV (reference sequence). V was clipped by 4 bases and J by 4 bases, with 16 bases between them. The CDR3 is made up of 15 amino acids. CDR3 in amino acids: CASSSPRRFRETQYF. As DNA, the CDR3 is TGTGCCAGCAGTTCCCCTAGGAGATTTCGAGAGACCCAGTACTTC.

The genes are TRBV7-9 and TRBJ2-1, with D unclear. The germline V gene has CDR1 SEHNR and CDR2 FQNEAQ (reference sequence). CDR3 length equals 13 residues. Trimming removed 1 base at V and 3 bases at J, with 4 bases between. The CDR3 nucleotides are TGTGCCAGCAGCTTAGGTCTCTACAATGAGCAGTTCTTC. This codes for CASSLGLYNEQFF.

Note on this clone: Other DNA sequences from this sample encode an identical CDR3 as well. The chain recombines TRBV25-1 with TRBJ2-7; 11 nucleotides align to TRBD2. Germline lookup yields CDR1 MGHDK and CDR2 SYGVNS. V was clipped by 6 bases and J by 3 bases; unmatched bases: 10. This CDR3 has 16 residues. CDR3 nucleotides: TGTGCCAGCAGCCTTGGGGACCTAGCGGGAGGCTACGAGCAGTACTTC. It is translated as CASSLGDLAGGYEQYF.

V is TRBV7-9 and J is TRBJ1-1; D is unresolved. The germline gives CDR1 SEHNR, CDR2 FQNEAQ (reference sequence). Trimming removed 7 bases from V and 4 bases from J, with 16 bases in between. This CDR3 comprises 14 residues. CDR3: CASTIGVAVTEAFF. CDR3 DNA sequence: TGTGCCAGCACCATCGGGGTGGCGGTCACTGAAGCTTTCTTT.

The V call is TRBV5-5, the J call TRBJ2-5; D is perhaps TRBD1 (7 bases). The CDR3 runs to 14 residues. V was pared by 4 bases and J by 5 bases, with 15 bases between. The germline V gene encodes CDR1 SGHKS and CDR2 YYEKEE (reference sequence). The CDR3 loop is CASSEHPGGETQYF. As DNA, the CDR3 is TGTGCCAGCAGCGAACACCCAGGGGGGGAGACCCAGTACTTC.

This clone was counted between two and nine times. The chain employs TRBV28 and TRBJ1-3; D gene unclear. In germline, CDR1 is MDHEN, CDR2 SYDVKM. Trimming left V 2 bases short and J 0 bases short, with 14 bases between. The CDR3 extends over 17 amino acids. CDR3 region: CASSLDRVIYSGNTIYF. The DNA for the CDR3 is TGTGCCAGCAGTTTAGATCGGGTCATCTACTCTGGAAACACCATATATTTT. The full variable domain, rest sourced from reference TRBV28 and TRBJ1-3, is DVKVTQSSRYLVKRTGEKVFLECVQDMDHENMFWYRQDPGLGLRLIYFSYDVKMKEKGDIPEGYSVSREKKERFSLILESASTNQTSMYLCASSLDRVIYSGNTIYFGEGSWLTVV.

This clone has a handful of counts. The chain links TRBV7-6 to TRBJ1-4; maybe TRBD1 (6 bases). The germline CDR1 and CDR2 sequences are SGHVS and FNYEAQ. This CDR3 comprises 16 residues. The V end lost 5 bases, the J end lost 7 bases, and 20 bases lay between the germline ends. CDR3 protein: CASSKEVGARGEKLFF. The CDR3 DNA sequence: TGTGCCAGCAGCAAAGAGGTGGGGGCGCGAGGTGAAAAACTGTTTTTT.

This clone was detected only once. The chain couples TRBV10-1 to TRBJ2-5; 7 nucleotides align to TRBD2. The J segment lost 2 bases and the V segment lost 0 bases, leaving 3 bases of the junction unmatched. Per germline, CDR1 WNHNN and CDR2 SYGVQD (reference sequence). The CDR3 has 15 residues. CDR3 sequence (DNA): TGCGCCAGCAGTGAGTCGGCTAGCGGACAAGAGACCCAGTACTTC. This encodes CASSESASGQETQYF.

This chain's CDR3 is CASSQDGGTDTQYF. In nucleotides, the CDR3 is TGCGCCAGCAGCCAAGATGGGGGCACAGATACGCAGTATTTT. This chain links TRBV4-1 with TRBJ2-3, with D unresolved. This CDR3 is built from 14 residues. The V end lost 0 bases, the J end lost 1 base, and 5 bases lay between the germline ends. Germline CDR1 reads MGHRA; CDR2 reads YSYEKL.

This clone showed up just a few times. V gene TRBV30 combines with J gene TRBJ2-2, with 14 bases that match TRBD2. The CDR3 sequence is 16 residues long. The germline V gene has CDR1 GTSNPN and CDR2 SVGIG (reference sequence). The V and J ends lost 5 bases and 8 bases, in that order; junction bases with no gene match: 10. The chain's CDR3 is CAWARGLAGGVGELFF. CDR3 DNA sequence: TGTGCCTGGGCCCGAGGACTAGCGGGAGGCGTTGGGGAGCTGTTTTTT.

The chain couples TRBV25-1 to TRBJ1-5, with 9 bases aligning to TRBD1. V shed 3 bases, J shed 6 bases, and the junction held 3 bases outside the gene matches. This CDR3 is built from 14 residues. Looked up from germline, CDR1 is MGHDK and CDR2 is SYGVNS. The CDR3 reads CASSEDRGSQPQHF. The CDR3 nucleotides are TGTGCCAGCAGTGAGGACAGGGGTAGTCAGCCCCAGCATTTT.